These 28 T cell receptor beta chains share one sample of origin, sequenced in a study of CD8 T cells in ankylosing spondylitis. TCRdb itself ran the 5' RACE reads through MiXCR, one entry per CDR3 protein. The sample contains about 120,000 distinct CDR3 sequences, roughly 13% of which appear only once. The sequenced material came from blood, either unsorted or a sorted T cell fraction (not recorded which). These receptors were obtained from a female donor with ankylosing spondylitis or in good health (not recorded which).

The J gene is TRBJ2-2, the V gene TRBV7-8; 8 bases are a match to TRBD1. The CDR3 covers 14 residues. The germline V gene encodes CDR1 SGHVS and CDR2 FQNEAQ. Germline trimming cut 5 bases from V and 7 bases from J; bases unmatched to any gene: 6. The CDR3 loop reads CASSTGQGIGELFF. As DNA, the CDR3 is TGTGCCAGCAGCACAGGACAGGGAATCGGGGAGCTGTTTTTT.

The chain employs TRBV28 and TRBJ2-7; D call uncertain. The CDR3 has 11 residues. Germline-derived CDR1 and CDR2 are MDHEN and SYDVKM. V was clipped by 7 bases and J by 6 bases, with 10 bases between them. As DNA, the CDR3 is TGTGCCAGCACCCGAAGGTTCGAGCAGTACTTC. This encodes CASTRRFEQYF. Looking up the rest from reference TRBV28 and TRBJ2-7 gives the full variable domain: DVKVTQSSRYLVKRTGEKVFLECVQDMDHENMFWYRQDPGLGLRLIYFSYDVKMKEKGDIPEGYSVSREKKERFSLILESASTNQTSMYLCASTRRFEQYFGPGTRLTVT.

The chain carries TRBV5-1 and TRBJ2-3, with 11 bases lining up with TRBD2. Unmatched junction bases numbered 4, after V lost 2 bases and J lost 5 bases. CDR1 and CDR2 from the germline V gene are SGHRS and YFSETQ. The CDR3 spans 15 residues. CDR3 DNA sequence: TGCGCCAGCAGCTTAGGGACTAGCGGATTAGATACGCAGTATTTT. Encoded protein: CASSLGTSGLDTQYF.

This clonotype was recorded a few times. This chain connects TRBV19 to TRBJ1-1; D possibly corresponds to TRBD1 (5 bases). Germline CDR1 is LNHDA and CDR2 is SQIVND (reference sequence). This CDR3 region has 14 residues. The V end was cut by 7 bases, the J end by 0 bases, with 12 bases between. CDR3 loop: CASMSGLVNTEAFF. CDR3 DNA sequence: TGTGCCAGTATGTCGGGGCTGGTGAACACTGAAGCTTTCTTT.

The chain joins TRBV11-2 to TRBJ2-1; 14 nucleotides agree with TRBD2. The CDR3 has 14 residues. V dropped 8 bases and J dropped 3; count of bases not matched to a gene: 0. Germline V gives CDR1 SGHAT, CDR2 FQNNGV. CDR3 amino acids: CASGTSGSYNEQFF. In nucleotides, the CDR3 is TGTGCCAGCGGGACTAGCGGGAGCTACAATGAGCAGTTCTTC.

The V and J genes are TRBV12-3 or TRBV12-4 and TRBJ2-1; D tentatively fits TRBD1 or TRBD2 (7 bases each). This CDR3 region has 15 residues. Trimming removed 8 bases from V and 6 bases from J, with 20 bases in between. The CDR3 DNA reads TGTGCCAGCGGGTATGTCACAGGGGAGGGCAATGAGCAGTTCTTC. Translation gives CASGYVTGEGNEQFF.

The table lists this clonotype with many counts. The CDR3 coding sequence is TGTGCCAGCATTCAGACGAATCAAGCGGCCGGGGAGCTGTTTTTT. Translation gives CASIQTNQAAGELFF. The V call is TRBV12-3 or TRBV12-4, the J call TRBJ2-2; D perhaps matches TRBD2 (5 bases). CDR3 length equals 15 residues. Trimming removed 7 bases from V and 6 bases from J, with 18 bases in between.

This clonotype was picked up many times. CDR3 nucleotides: TGTGCCAGCAGTTTTAGGGGATACGAGCAGTACTTC. Residues: CASSFRGYEQYF. The V gene is TRBV27, the J gene TRBJ2-7, with D tentatively TRBD1 (5 bases). Trimming removed 3 bases at V and 4 bases at J, with 7 bases between. The CDR3 length is 12 residues. The germline V gene has CDR1 MNHEY and CDR2 SMNVEV (reference sequence).

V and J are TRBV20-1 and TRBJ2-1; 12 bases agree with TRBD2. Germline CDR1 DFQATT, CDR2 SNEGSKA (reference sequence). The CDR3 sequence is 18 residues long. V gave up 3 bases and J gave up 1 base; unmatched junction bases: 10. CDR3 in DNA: TGCAGTGCTAGTTCTCTAGCGGGGGGGCAAGGGTCCTACAATGAGCAGTTCTTC. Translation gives CSASSLAGGQGSYNEQFF.

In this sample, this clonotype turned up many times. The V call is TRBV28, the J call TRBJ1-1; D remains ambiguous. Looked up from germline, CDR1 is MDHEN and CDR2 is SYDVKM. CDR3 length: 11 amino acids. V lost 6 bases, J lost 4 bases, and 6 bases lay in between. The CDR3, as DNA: TGTGCCAGCAGGGCCATCACTGAAGCTTTCTTT. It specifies CASRAITEAFF.

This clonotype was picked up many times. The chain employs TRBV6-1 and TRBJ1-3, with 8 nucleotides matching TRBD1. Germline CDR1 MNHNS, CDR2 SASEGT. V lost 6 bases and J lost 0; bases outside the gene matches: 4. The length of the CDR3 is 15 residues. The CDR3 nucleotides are TGTGCCAGCAGGACAGGGGCCAGCTCTGGAAACACCATATATTTT. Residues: CASRTGASSGNTIYF.

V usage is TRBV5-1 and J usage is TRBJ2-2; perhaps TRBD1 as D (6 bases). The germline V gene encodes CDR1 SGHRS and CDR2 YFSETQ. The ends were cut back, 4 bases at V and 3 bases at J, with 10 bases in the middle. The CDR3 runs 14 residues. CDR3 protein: CASSPGQYTGELFF. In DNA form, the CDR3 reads TGCGCCAGCAGCCCAGGACAGTACACCGGGGAGCTGTTTTTT.

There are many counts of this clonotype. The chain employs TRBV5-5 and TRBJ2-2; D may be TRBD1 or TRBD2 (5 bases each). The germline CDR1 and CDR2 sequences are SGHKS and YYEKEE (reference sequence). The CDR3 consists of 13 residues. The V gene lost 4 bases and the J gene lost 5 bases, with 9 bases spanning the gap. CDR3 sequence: CASSLGDTGELFF. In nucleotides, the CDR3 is TGTGCCAGCAGCCTGGGGGATACCGGGGAGCTGTTTTTT.

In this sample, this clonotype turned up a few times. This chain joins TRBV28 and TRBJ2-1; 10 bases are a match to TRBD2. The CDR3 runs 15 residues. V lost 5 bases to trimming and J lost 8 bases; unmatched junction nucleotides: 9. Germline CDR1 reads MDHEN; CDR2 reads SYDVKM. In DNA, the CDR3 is TGTGCCAGCAGTCCCGCTAGCGGGGGCGGGGATGAGCAGTTCTTC. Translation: CASSPASGGGDEQFF.

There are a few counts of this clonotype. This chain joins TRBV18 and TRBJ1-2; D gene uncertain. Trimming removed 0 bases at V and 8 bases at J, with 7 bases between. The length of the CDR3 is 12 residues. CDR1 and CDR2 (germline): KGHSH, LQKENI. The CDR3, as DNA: TGTGCCAGCTCACCACCTGATTGGGGCTACACCTTC. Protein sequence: CASSPPDWGYTF.

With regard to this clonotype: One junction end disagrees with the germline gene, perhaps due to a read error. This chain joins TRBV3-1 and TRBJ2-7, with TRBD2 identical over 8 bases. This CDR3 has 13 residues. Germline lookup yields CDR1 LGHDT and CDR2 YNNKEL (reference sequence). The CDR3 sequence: CASSPGLAFELYF. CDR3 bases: TGTGCCAGCAGCCCAGGACTAGCCTTCGAGCTGTACTTC.

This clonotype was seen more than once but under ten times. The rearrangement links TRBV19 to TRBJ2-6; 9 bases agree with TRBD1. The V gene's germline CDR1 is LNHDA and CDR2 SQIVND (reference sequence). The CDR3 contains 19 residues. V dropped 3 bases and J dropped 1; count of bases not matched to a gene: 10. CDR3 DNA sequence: TGTGCCAGTAGTATCCCCCCGGGACAGGGAATTTCTGGGGCCAACGTCCTGACTTTC. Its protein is CASSIPPGQGISGANVLTF.

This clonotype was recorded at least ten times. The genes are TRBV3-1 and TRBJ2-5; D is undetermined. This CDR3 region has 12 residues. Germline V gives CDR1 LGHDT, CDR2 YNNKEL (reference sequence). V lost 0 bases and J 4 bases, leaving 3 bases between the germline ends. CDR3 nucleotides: TGTGCCAGCAGCCAAGATGGAGAGACCCAGTACTTC. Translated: CASSQDGETQYF.

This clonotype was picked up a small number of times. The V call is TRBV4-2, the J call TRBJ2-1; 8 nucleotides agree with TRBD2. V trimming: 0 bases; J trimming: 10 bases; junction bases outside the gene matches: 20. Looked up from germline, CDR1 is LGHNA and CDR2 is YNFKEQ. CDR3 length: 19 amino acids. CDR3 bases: TGTGCCAGCAGCCAAGATGTCGTCATAGCGGGGACCAAGTGGGAAGAGCAGTTCTTC. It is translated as CASSQDVVIAGTKWEEQFF.

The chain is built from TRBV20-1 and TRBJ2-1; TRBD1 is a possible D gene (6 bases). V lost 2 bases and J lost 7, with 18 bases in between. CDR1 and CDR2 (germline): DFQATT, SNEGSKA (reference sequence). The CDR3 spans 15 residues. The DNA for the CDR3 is TGCAGTGCTAGACCCCGGCAGGGGAGAGGAAATGAGCAGTTCTTC. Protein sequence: CSARPRQGRGNEQFF.

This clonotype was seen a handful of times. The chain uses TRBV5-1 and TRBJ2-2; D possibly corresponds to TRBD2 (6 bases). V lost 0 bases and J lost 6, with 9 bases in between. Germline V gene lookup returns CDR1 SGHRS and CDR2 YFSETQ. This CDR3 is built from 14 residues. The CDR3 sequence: CASSLVGGPGELFF. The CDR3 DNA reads TGCGCCAGCAGCTTGGTGGGGGGACCCGGGGAGCTGTTTTTT.

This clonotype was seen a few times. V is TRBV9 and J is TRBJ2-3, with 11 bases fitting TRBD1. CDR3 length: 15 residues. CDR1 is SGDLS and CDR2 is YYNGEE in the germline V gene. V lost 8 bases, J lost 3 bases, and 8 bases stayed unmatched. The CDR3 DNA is TGTGCCAGTGCAATAGGACAGGGGGCTACAGATACGCAGTATTTT. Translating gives CASAIGQGATDTQYF.

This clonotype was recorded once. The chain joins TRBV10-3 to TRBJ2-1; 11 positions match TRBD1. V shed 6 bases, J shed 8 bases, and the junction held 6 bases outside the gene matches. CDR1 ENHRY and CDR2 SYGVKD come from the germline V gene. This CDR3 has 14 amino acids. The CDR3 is CAIRMGQGGHEQFF. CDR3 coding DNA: TGTGCCATCAGGATGGGACAGGGGGGTCATGAGCAGTTCTTC.

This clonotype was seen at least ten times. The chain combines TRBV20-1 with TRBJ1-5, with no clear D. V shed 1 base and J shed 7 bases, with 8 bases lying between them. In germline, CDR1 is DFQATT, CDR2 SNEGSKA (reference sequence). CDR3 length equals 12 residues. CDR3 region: CSARGMRQPQHF. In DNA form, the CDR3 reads TGCAGTGCTAGAGGGATGCGGCAGCCCCAGCATTTT.

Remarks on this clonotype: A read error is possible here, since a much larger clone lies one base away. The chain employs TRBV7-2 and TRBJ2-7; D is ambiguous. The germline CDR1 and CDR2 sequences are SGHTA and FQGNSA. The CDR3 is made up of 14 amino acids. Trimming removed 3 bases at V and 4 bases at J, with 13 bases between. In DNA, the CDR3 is TGTGCCAGCAGCTTGGGCCAAGTGCCTTACGAGCAGTACTTC. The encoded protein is CASSLGQVPYEQYF.

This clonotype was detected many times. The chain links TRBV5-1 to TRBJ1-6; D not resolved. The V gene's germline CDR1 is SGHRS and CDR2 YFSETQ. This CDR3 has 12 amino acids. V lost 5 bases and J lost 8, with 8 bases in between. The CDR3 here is CASSGFDSPLHF. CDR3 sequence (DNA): TGCGCCAGCAGTGGGTTTGATTCACCCCTCCACTTT.

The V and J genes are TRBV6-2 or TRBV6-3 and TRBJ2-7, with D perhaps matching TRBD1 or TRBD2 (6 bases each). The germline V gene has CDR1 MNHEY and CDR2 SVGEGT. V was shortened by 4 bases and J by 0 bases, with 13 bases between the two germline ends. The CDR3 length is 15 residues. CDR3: CASSSGGFGSYEQYF. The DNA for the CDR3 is TGTGCCAGCAGTTCCGGGGGCTTTGGCTCCTACGAGCAGTACTTC.

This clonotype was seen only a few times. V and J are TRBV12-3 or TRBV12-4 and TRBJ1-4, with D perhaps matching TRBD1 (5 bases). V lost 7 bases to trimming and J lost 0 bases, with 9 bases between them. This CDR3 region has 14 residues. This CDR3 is CASTRQPTNEKLFF. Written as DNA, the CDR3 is TGTGCCAGCACCCGACAGCCAACTAATGAAAAACTGTTTTTT.